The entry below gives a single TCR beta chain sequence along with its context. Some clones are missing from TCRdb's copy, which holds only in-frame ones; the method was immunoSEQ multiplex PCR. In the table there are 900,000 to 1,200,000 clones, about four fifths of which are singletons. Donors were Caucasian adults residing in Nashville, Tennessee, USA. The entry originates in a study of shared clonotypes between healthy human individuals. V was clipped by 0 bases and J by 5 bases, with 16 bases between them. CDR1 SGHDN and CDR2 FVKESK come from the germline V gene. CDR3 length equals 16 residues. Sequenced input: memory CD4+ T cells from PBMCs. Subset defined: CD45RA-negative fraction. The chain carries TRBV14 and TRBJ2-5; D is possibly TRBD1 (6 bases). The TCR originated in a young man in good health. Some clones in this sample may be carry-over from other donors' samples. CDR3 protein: CASSQESTGSSETQYF. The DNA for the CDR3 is TGTGCCAGCAGCCAAGAATCTACAGGGAGCTCCGAGACCCAGTACTTC.